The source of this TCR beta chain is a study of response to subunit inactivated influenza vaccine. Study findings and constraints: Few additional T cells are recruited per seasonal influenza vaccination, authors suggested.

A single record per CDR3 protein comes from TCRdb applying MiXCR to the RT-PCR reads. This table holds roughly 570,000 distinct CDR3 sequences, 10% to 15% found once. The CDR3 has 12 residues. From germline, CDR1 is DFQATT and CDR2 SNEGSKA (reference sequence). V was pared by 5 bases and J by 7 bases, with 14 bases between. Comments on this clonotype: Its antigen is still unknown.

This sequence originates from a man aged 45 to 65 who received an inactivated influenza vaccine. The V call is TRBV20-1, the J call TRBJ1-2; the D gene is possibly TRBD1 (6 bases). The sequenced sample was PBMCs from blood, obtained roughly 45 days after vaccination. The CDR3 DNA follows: TGCAGTGCTCCCCCGACAGGTGGTGGCTACACCTTC. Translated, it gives CSAPPTGGGYTF.